The 14 T cell receptor beta chains given below trace back to one sample, sequenced in a study of cytomegalovirus exposure and HLA in healthy donors. PCR employed 60 Vbeta and 13 Jbeta primers. Profiled with immunoSEQ multiplex PCR; TCRdb holds only in-frame clones, not every one. The sample comprises about 190,000 clones, 65% to 80% of which are singletons, and approximately 5% rests with the top ten. Sequencing input: PBMCs. These receptors all stem from a man younger than 45 in good health and CMV-seropositive.

The chain carries TRBV6-5 and TRBJ2-7, with 12 bases lining up with TRBD1. Germline V lookup: CDR1 MNHEY, CDR2 SVGAGI. The CDR3 runs 14 residues. Unmatched junction bases numbered 6, after V lost 6 bases and J lost 6 bases. The CDR3 sequence is CASSRRDRGLEQYF. DNA for the CDR3: TGTGCCAGCAGCCGACGGGACAGGGGGCTCGAGCAGTACTTC.

This sequence joins TRBV6-1 and TRBJ1-1, with a weak D call TRBD1 (6 bases). Per the germline V gene, CDR1 is MNHNS and CDR2 is SASEGT. The CDR3 is made up of 14 amino acids. Trimming took 6 bases from V and 4 from J, leaving 15 bases between them. The CDR3 loop reads CASSFWTDATEAFF. For the CDR3, the DNA is TGTGCCAGCAGCTTCTGGACAGACGCCACTGAAGCTTTCTTT.

The chain combines TRBV29-1 with TRBJ1-1; D is possibly TRBD1 (5 bases). Germline V lookup: CDR1 SQVTM, CDR2 ANQGSEA. The V gene lost 4 bases and the J gene lost 2 bases, with 11 bases spanning the gap. The CDR3 consists of 13 residues. The CDR3 sequence is CSVGRQPNTEAFF. CDR3 nucleotide sequence: TGCAGCGTTGGGCGACAGCCTAACACTGAAGCTTTCTTT.

The chain combines TRBV9 with TRBJ1-1, with D possibly TRBD1 on 5 matching bases. V lost 4 bases, J lost 7 bases, and 20 bases lay in between. Per germline, CDR1 SGDLS and CDR2 YYNGEE. The CDR3 length is 15 residues. The CDR3 loop reads CASSPSGVERGEAFF. The CDR3 bases are TGTGCCAGCAGCCCCAGCGGGGTAGAGAGGGGTGAAGCTTTCTTT.

CDR3 nucleotide sequence: TGCGCCAGCAGTTCAAGACAGGGGTGGGGAAACACCATATATTTT. Translation gives CASSSRQGWGNTIYF. J is TRBJ1-3 and V is TRBV5-1, with 8 bases that match TRBD1. CDR3 size: 15 residues. Losses at the gene ends were 5 bases for V and 4 bases for J; bases not matched to a gene: 8. Germline V gives CDR1 SGHRS, CDR2 YFSETQ.

CDR3 loop: CASSVVRGTYTF. Here the CDR3 DNA reads TGTGCCAGCAGCGTAGTCAGGGGGACCTACACCTTC. The chain uses TRBV9 and TRBJ1-2; 7 bases map to TRBD1. J was trimmed by 10 bases and V by 0 bases; bases with no gene match: 3. Germline V CDR1 and CDR2: SGDLS, YYNGEE. This CDR3 is built from 12 residues.

The genes are TRBV2 and TRBJ1-6; D is possibly TRBD1 (6 bases). This CDR3 has 15 residues. Germline V gene sequence: CDR1 SNHLY, CDR2 FYNNEI. Trimming removed 2 bases at V and 7 bases at J, with 12 bases between. CDR3 sequence (DNA): TGTGCCAGCAGTGAACCCCGGGACATAAATTCACCCCTCCACTTT. Translated, it gives CASSEPRDINSPLHF.

The rearrangement links TRBV9 to TRBJ2-5; weak D call: TRBD2 (6 bases). V dropped 1 base and J dropped 5 bases, with 9 bases sitting between them. This CDR3 has 13 residues. CDR1 is SGDLS, CDR2 YYNGEE, per germline. CDR3 residues: CASSVKEGETQYF. CDR3 sequence (DNA): TGTGCCAGCAGCGTAAAGGAGGGGGAGACCCAGTACTTC. Full variable domain (remainder filled in from reference TRBV9 and TRBJ2-5): DSGVTQTPKHLITATGQRVTLRCSPRSGDLSVYWYQQSLDQGLQFLIQYYNGEERAKGNILERFSAQQFPDLHSELNLSSLELGDSALYFCASSVKEGETQYFGPGTRLLVL.

This clone showed up just once. The V gene is TRBV4-2, the J gene TRBJ1-3, with no clear D. Germline V gene data show CDR1 as LGHNA and CDR2 as YNFKEQ. The V and J ends lost 3 bases and 2 bases respectively, with 11 bases between them. The CDR3 is made up of 15 amino acids. The CDR3 is CASSQADLPGNTIYF. The CDR3 nucleotides read TGTGCCAGCAGCCAGGCGGACTTGCCTGGAAACACCATATATTTT.

This rearrangement joins TRBV30 to TRBJ2-7; TRBD1 matches at 12 bases. The CDR3 spans 16 residues. CDR1 and CDR2 from the germline V gene are GTSNPN and SVGIG (reference sequence). For the CDR3, the DNA is TGTGCTGACTCCTTACCCGGGACAGGGGGCTATCACGAGCAGTACTTC. Protein: CADSLPGTGGYHEQYF.

The rearrangement links TRBV6-1 to TRBJ1-5; 8 nucleotides align to TRBD1. The V segment lost 6 bases and the J segment 6 bases; nucleotides outside the gene matches: 1. Germline CDR1 and CDR2: MNHNS and SASEGT. This CDR3 comprises 12 residues. DNA for the CDR3: TGTGCCAGCAGGGGGACAGGTCAGCCCCAGCATTTT. Translated, it gives CASRGTGQPQHF.

The chain is built from TRBV10-3 and TRBJ2-5; 10 bases line up with TRBD1. The last part of the DNA fits TRBJ2-7 better; the J call may be wrong. The germline gives CDR1 ENHRY, CDR2 SYGVKD. There are 14 residues in the CDR3. The CDR3 sequence: CAIRDGQGGHEQYF. The DNA of the CDR3 is TGTGCCATCAGGGACGGACAGGGGGGCCACGAGCAGTACTTC.

The chain's CDR3 is CASSIRGSEKLFF. CDR3 coding DNA: TGTGCCAGTAGTATTCGGGGATCTGAAAAACTGTTTTTT. This chain joins TRBV19 and TRBJ1-4; D is unclear. The ends were cut back, 3 bases at V and 7 bases at J, with 9 bases in the middle. Germline-derived CDR1 and CDR2 are LNHDA and SQIVND (reference sequence). The CDR3 is 13 amino acids. Based on the CDR3 plus reference TRBV19 and TRBJ1-4, the full variable domain is DGGITQSPKYLFRKEGQNVTLSCEQNLNHDAMYWYRQDPGQGLRLIYYSQIVNDFQKGDIAEGYSVSREKKESFPLTVTSAQKNPTAFYLCASSIRGSEKLFFGSGTQLSVL.

CDR3 nucleotides: TGTGCCAGCAGCTCCGTCCCGGGACAGGTTTCCGGGGCCAACGTCCTGACTTTC. Translated: CASSSVPGQVSGANVLTF. The chain joins TRBV7-2 to TRBJ2-6; TRBD1 agrees at 8 bases. Trimming removed 4 bases from V and 4 bases from J; junction bases left unmatched: 12. This CDR3 has 18 amino acids. Germline loops: CDR1 SGHTA, CDR2 FQGNSA.